These T cell receptor beta chains were read from a single sample in a study of blood T cell repertoires in COVID-19. Method: immunoSEQ multiplex PCR; TCRdb's copy keeps in-frame clones and lacks some. The repertoire has roughly 290,000 clones, roughly nine tenths of them found once; the top ten carry roughly 6.2%. Material for sequencing was PBMCs or T cells enriched from blood (not recorded which). All receptors come from a woman aged 40 to 50 who had recovered from COVID-19. CDR3s include the opening cysteine and the closing phenylalanine or tryptophan. The order of the fields is D gene, V gene, clone size, CDR3 length, J gene, CDR3 DNA, CDR3 protein. D genes are given only for firm matches. Only part of the rows carry a size: once, few, many, or a class if the clone is expanded.

D: .
V: TRBV30
size: .
length: 14
J: TRBJ1-6
DNA: TGTGCCTGGGCTCGGACAGCCAATAATTCACCCCTCCACTTT
CDR3: CAWARTANNSPLHF

D: .
V: TRBV9
size: .
length: 15
J: TRBJ1-6
DNA: TGTGCCAGCAGCCCGCGTCCAGGGGTGAATTCACCCCTCCACTTT
CDR3: CASSPRPGVNSPLHF

D: TRBD1
V: TRBV30
size: .
length: 14
J: TRBJ1-5
DNA: TGTGCCTGGAGTCCCCGACAGGGCCTAGCGCCCCAGCATTTT
CDR3: CAWSPRQGLAPQHF

D: TRBD2
V: TRBV7-9
size: .
length: 16
J: TRBJ2-3
DNA: TGTGCCAGCAGCTTAGGACTAGCGGGAGAACAAAATACGCAGTATTTT
CDR3: CASSLGLAGEQNTQYF

D: .
V: TRBV7-5
size: .
length: 15
J: TRBJ2-4
DNA: TGTGCCAGAAGCTTAGAGGACTTAGCCAAAAACATTCAGTACTTC
CDR3: CARSLEDLAKNIQYF

D: .
V: TRBV30
size: .
length: 13
J: TRBJ2-7
DNA: TGTGCCTGGAAGCGCCAGTCCGTCTACGAGCAGTACTTC
CDR3: CAWKRQSVYEQYF

D: .
V: TRBV25-1
size: once
length: 15
J: TRBJ1-6
DNA: TGTGCCAGCAGTGAATCAGTCAGATTTAATTCACCCCTCCACTTT
CDR3: CASSESVRFNSPLHF

D: TRBD1
V: TRBV10-1
size: .
length: 16
J: TRBJ1-5
DNA: TGCGCCAGCAGTCAAGGGGGCGGTGGTAGCAATCAGCCCCAGCATTTT
CDR3: CASSQGGGGSNQPQHF

D: .
V: TRBV9
size: .
length: 13
J: TRBJ1-2
DNA: TGTGCCAGCAGCCCCCAGGAACACTATGGCTACACCTTC
CDR3: CASSPQEHYGYTF

D: .
V: TRBV7-9
size: .
length: 13
J: TRBJ2-1
DNA: TGTGCCAGCAAGCACCTCTCCTACAATGAGCAGTTCTTC
CDR3: CASKHLSYNEQFF

D: TRBD2
V: TRBV2
size: .
length: 14
J: TRBJ2-1
DNA: TGTGCCAGCAGTGAAAGACTAGCGGTAAATGAGCAGTTCTTC
CDR3: CASSERLAVNEQFF

D: .
V: TRBV29-1
size: .
length: 10
J: TRBJ1-1
DNA: TGCAGCGGGCGGGACACTGAAGCTTTCTTT
CDR3: CSGRDTEAFF

D: TRBD2
V: TRBV12-3/TRBV12-4
size: .
length: 13
J: TRBJ2-1
DNA: TGTGCCAGCATCTCGTCAGCGGGAGATGAGCAGTTCTTC
CDR3: CASISSAGDEQFF

D: TRBD1
V: TRBV7-8
size: .
length: 17
J: TRBJ1-3
DNA: TGTGCCAGCAGCTCTTCCGGGACAGGTCACTCTGGAAACACCATATATTTT
CDR3: CASSSSGTGHSGNTIYF

D: TRBD1
V: TRBV10-3
size: .
length: 13
J: TRBJ2-3
DNA: TGTGCCATATCCGGGACAGATACAGATACGCAGTATTTT
CDR3: CAISGTDTDTQYF

D: TRBD1
V: TRBV27
size: .
length: 14
J: TRBJ2-3
DNA: TGTGCCAGCAAGCGGGACAGGGTCACAGATACGCAGTATTTT
CDR3: CASKRDRVTDTQYF

D: TRBD2
V: TRBV5-1
size: .
length: 14
J: TRBJ2-5
DNA: TGCGCCAGCAACATAAGGGCGGGAGGAAAGACCCAGTACTTC
CDR3: CASNIRAGGKTQYF

D: TRBD1
V: TRBV19
size: .
length: 15
J: TRBJ1-5
DNA: TGTGCCAGTAGAACGGACAGGGGACGCAATCAGCCCCAGCATTTT
CDR3: CASRTDRGRNQPQHF

D: TRBD1
V: TRBV15
size: .
length: 16
J: TRBJ1-1
DNA: TGTGCCACCAGCAGGGACAGGGCACGGGTGAACACTGAAGCTTTCTTT
CDR3: CATSRDRARVNTEAFF

D: .
V: TRBV28
size: .
length: 12
J: TRBJ1-2
DNA: TGTGCCAGCAGTCCCGTAAACTATGGCTACACCTTC
CDR3: CASSPVNYGYTF

D: .
V: TRBV7-9
size: .
length: 14
J: TRBJ2-7
DNA: TGTGCCAGCAGCTTAGGGACAGACTCCTACGAGCAGTACTTC
CDR3: CASSLGTDSYEQYF

D: .
V: TRBV19
size: .
length: 16
J: TRBJ1-4
DNA: TGTGCCAGTAGCCAACCGGGACTCCCACTGGGTGAAAAACTGTTTTTT
CDR3: CASSQPGLPLGEKLFF

D: TRBD2
V: TRBV9
size: .
length: 15
J: TRBJ2-5
DNA: TGTGCCAGCAGCGTTGGGGGAGGGCCTGCGGAGACCCAGTACTTC
CDR3: CASSVGGGPAETQYF

D: .
V: TRBV10-3
size: .
length: 13
J: TRBJ2-5
DNA: TGTGCCATCAGTCTGGGGCAGAAAGAGACCCAGTACTTC
CDR3: CAISLGQKETQYF

D: .
V: TRBV4-3
size: .
length: 17
J: TRBJ1-3
DNA: TGCGCCAGCAGCCCCGGAGGAGGGCCTCTCTCTGGAAACACCATATATTTT
CDR3: CASSPGGGPLSGNTIYF

D: .
V: TRBV4-1
size: .
length: 17
J: TRBJ2-3
DNA: TGCGCCAGCAGCCAGCAACCACCTGGGGGGTCCCCAGATACGCAGTATTTT
CDR3: CASSQQPPGGSPDTQYF

D: .
V: TRBV2
size: .
length: 14
J: TRBJ1-1
DNA: TGTGCCAGCAGTGAAGCGCTTTCGGGGGCTGAAGCTTTCTTT
CDR3: CASSEALSGAEAFF

D: TRBD1
V: TRBV28
size: once
length: 15
J: TRBJ2-7
DNA: TGTGCCAGCAGTTTAACCGGGACAGGGGGCCACGAGCAGTACTTC
CDR3: CASSLTGTGGHEQYF

D: .
V: TRBV3-1/TRBV3-2
size: .
length: 13
J: TRBJ1-6
DNA: TGTGCCAGCAGCCATATCCCCGATTCACCCCTCCACTTT
CDR3: CASSHIPDSPLHF